One and the same sample provided the 4 T cell receptor beta chains below, sequenced in a study of T-cell reconstitution after alpha-beta-depleted transplantation in children. Unique molecular identifiers tagged the TCRbeta library. TCRdb re-derived calls from the PCR reads in MiXCR, one entry per CDR3 protein. This table holds 450,000 to 600,000 distinct CDR3 sequences, 15% to 20% found once. The material sequenced was PBMCs from the stem cell graft donor, taken from the stem cell graft. The receptors were gathered from a human donor who donated a stem cell graft to a child with acute lymphoblastic leukemia.

CDR3: CASSSPRRGEQFF. In nucleotides, the CDR3 is TGTGCCAGCAGCTCCCCCCGGCGCGGTGAGCAGTTCTTC. The V call is TRBV9, the J call TRBJ2-1; D gene unclear. This CDR3 region has 13 residues. Germline V gene sequence: CDR1 SGDLS, CDR2 YYNGEE. The germline V and J ends were trimmed by 4 bases and 9 bases, with 14 bases remaining between them.

There are a few counts of this clonotype. V is TRBV9 and J is TRBJ2-1; D is perhaps TRBD2 (6 bases). V dropped 0 bases and J dropped 5 bases, with 12 bases sitting between them. The germline CDR1 and CDR2 sequences are SGDLS and YYNGEE. This CDR3 spans 15 amino acids. The CDR3 DNA is TGTGCCAGCAGCGTAGGGTCTAGCGCCGACAATGAGCAGTTCTTC. Its translation is CASSVGSSADNEQFF.

The chain carries TRBV7-9 and TRBJ1-1, with a weak D call TRBD1 (6 bases). V dropped 0 bases and J dropped 2 bases, with 16 bases sitting between them. Per the germline V gene, CDR1 is SEHNR and CDR2 is FQNEAQ (reference sequence). The CDR3 has 17 residues. CDR3: CASSLASRGDVNTEAFF. The CDR3 nucleotides read TGTGCCAGCAGCTTAGCGAGTAGGGGGGACGTTAACACTGAAGCTTTCTTT.

This clonotype came up a few times. CDR3 DNA sequence: TGCGCCAGCAGCTTTAGCTCAAACACAGATACGCAGTATTTT. Translation gives CASSFSSNTDTQYF. The chain combines TRBV5-1 with TRBJ2-3; no firm D call. The CDR3 consists of 14 residues. Trimming shortened V by 2 bases and J by 2 bases, and 9 bases separated the two germline ends. CDR1 and CDR2 (germline): SGHRS, YFSETQ.